Listed below are T cell receptor beta chains from one sample, sequenced in a study of blood T cell repertoires in COVID-19. TCRdb's copy holds only in-frame clones and misses some; the assay was immunoSEQ multiplex PCR. The sample yields 200,000 to 250,000 clones, 92% seen once. Sequences were obtained from peripheral blood. Source of these receptors: a man aged 30-40 years with acute or convalescent COVID-19. Each CDR3 is given with its conserved first and last residue. The D gene is left open where the match is weak.

J: TRBJ1-1; D: TRBD1; V: TRBV4-1; CDR3: CASSLKKGQMNTEAFF
J: TRBJ2-7; D: TRBD2; V: TRBV13; CDR3: CASTSGVSGSGYYEQYF
J: TRBJ1-4; D: -; V: TRBV7-9; CDR3: CASSLTGLSDREKLFF
J: TRBJ2-4; D: TRBD1; V: TRBV6-5; CDR3: CAKLQGENIQYF
J: TRBJ1-1; D: -; V: TRBV30; CDR3: CAWRETRVNTEAFF
J: TRBJ2-2; D: TRBD2; V: TRBV19; CDR3: CASSFRGGPTGELFF
J: TRBJ1-5; D: -; V: TRBV6-1; CDR3: CASSEARPQHF
J: TRBJ1-6; D: TRBD1; V: TRBV9; CDR3: CASSRLQGAYYNSPLHF
J: TRBJ2-1; D: TRBD2; V: TRBV14; CDR3: CASSQESGGFYNEQFF
J: TRBJ2-7; D: TRBD2; V: TRBV29-1; CDR3: CSVGTSGMGQQYF
J: TRBJ2-5; D: TRBD1; V: TRBV18; CDR3: CASSPMTGGMETQYF
J: TRBJ1-1; D: TRBD1; V: TRBV12-3/TRBV12-4; CDR3: CASRTRQGYEAFF
J: TRBJ2-5; D: -; V: TRBV11-2; CDR3: CASSLARETQYF
J: TRBJ1-2; D: TRBD1; V: TRBV7-9; CDR3: CASSGLFWDRDPDYGYTF
J: TRBJ1-5; D: -; V: TRBV6-4; CDR3: CASSDSYSNQPQHF
J: TRBJ2-5; D: -; V: TRBV3-1/TRBV3-2; CDR3: CASSQRQATQTQYF
J: TRBJ1-3; D: TRBD1; V: TRBV30; CDR3: CAWTKDRVAGNTIYF
J: TRBJ2-2; D: -; V: TRBV3-1/TRBV3-2; CDR3: CASSQYGTNTGELFF
J: TRBJ2-7; D: -; V: TRBV29-1; CDR3: CSTFLGGGEQYF
J: TRBJ2-7; D: -; V: TRBV6-6; CDR3: CASSPAGSSYEQYF
J: TRBJ1-1; D: TRBD1; V: TRBV29-1; CDR3: CSGGQGLAFF
J: TRBJ1-5; D: TRBD1; V: TRBV27; CDR3: CASSLSMDRGLGNQPQHF
J: TRBJ2-7; D: -; V: TRBV27; CDR3: CASSFSLGAYEQYF
J: TRBJ2-3; D: -; V: TRBV6-5; CDR3: CASSPLEFSTDTQYF
J: TRBJ1-5; D: TRBD1; V: TRBV7-9; CDR3: CASSLQGQGQPQHF
J: TRBJ2-3; D: -; V: TRBV10-2; CDR3: CASSESMGARVTQYF
J: TRBJ1-2; D: TRBD1; V: TRBV19; CDR3: CASSTYTGGGSYTF
J: TRBJ1-1; D: -; V: TRBV6-6; CDR3: CASSFGGSTEAFF
J: TRBJ1-1; D: -; V: TRBV19; CDR3: CASTESENTEAFF
J: TRBJ2-5; D: -; V: TRBV28; CDR3: CASGGPEETQYF
J: TRBJ1-4; D: -; V: TRBV20-1; CDR3: CSASGAGTNEKLFF
J: TRBJ1-1; D: -; V: TRBV6-5; CDR3: CASISGNSNTEAFF
J: TRBJ2-4; D: -; V: TRBV9; CDR3: CASSPGRGEVVKNIQYF
J: TRBJ1-6; D: TRBD1; V: TRBV6-6; CDR3: CASSYLTGGDSPLHF
J: TRBJ1-2; D: -; V: TRBV6-1; CDR3: CASSERGSGYTF
J: TRBJ2-2; D: TRBD2; V: TRBV7-7; CDR3: CASRQGAGRSGELFF
J: TRBJ2-2; D: -; V: TRBV9; CDR3: CASSARPTLVDTGELFF
J: TRBJ2-7; D: TRBD2; V: TRBV5-1; CDR3: CASTLAGGSYEQYF
J: TRBJ2-5; D: TRBD2; V: TRBV3-1/TRBV3-2; CDR3: CASSPTGGVSETQYF
J: TRBJ1-5; D: -; V: TRBV7-2; CDR3: CASSPRSGYQPQHF
J: TRBJ1-1; D: -; V: TRBV6-1; CDR3: CASSGHGQLNTEAFF
J: TRBJ2-7; D: TRBD1; V: TRBV5-4; CDR3: CASNRDRSYEQYF
J: TRBJ2-2; D: -; V: TRBV30; CDR3: CAWSVRWSTGELFF
J: TRBJ2-1; D: -; V: TRBV12-5; CDR3: CASGFGYRSGYNEQFF
J: TRBJ1-3; D: -; V: TRBV10-3; CDR3: CAISEESRGNTIYF
J: TRBJ1-5; D: -; V: TRBV28; CDR3: CASSFGGTQPQHF
J: TRBJ1-2; D: TRBD1; V: TRBV5-1; CDR3: CASSFTGVYGYTF
J: TRBJ2-5; D: -; V: TRBV18; CDR3: CASSRLYQETQYF
J: TRBJ1-2; D: -; V: TRBV19; CDR3: CASSILGITNYGYTF
J: TRBJ1-6; D: -; V: TRBV6-4; CDR3: CASSEFENSPLHF
J: TRBJ2-2; D: TRBD2; V: TRBV6-6; CDR3: CASSRMTSGPTNTGELFF
J: TRBJ2-7; D: TRBD2; V: TRBV2; CDR3: CASTSLAGTYEQYF
J: TRBJ2-1; D: TRBD2; V: TRBV19; CDR3: CASSSPRLAGEVSNEQFF
J: TRBJ1-2; D: TRBD1; V: TRBV9; CDR3: CASSVEDRLGYGYTF
J: TRBJ1-4; D: -; V: TRBV6-4; CDR3: CASSDGPGTGEKLFF
J: TRBJ1-4; D: -; V: TRBV7-8; CDR3: CASSLAGGTKLFF
J: TRBJ2-1; D: -; V: TRBV5-1; CDR3: CASSLLDYDEQFF
J: TRBJ1-1; D: TRBD1; V: TRBV6-2/TRBV6-3; CDR3: CASSLQGPGTEAFF
J: TRBJ2-7; D: -; V: TRBV5-1; CDR3: CASTPGNPIGTYEQYF